The 21 T cell receptor beta chains given below trace back to one sample, sequenced in a study of cytomegalovirus exposure and HLA in healthy donors. Researchers ran the PCR with 60 Vbeta and 13 Jbeta primers. Profiling relied on immunoSEQ multiplex PCR, and the TCRdb table lists in-frame clones only, not all of them. The sample records about 230,000 clones, around 84% being singletons. The sample was PBMCs. Receptor source: a girl aged 2-10 years in good health and CMV-seronegative.

This clone was counted once. CDR3: CASSDSGVGGELFF. For the CDR3, the DNA is TGTGCCAGCAGTGACTCCGGGGTAGGCGGGGAGCTGTTTTTT. This chain uses TRBV6-4 with TRBJ2-2; D may be TRBD2 (5 bases). The germline V and J ends were trimmed by 0 bases and 7 bases, with 9 bases remaining between them. CDR1 MRHNA and CDR2 SNTAGT come from the germline V gene. The CDR3 loop spans 14 amino acids.

This clone was counted only a few times. The rearrangement links TRBV5-1 to TRBJ1-2, with D possibly being TRBD1 (6 bases). This CDR3 has 14 amino acids. V was pared by 4 bases and J by 6 bases, with 16 bases between. Germline CDR1 reads SGHRS; CDR2 reads YFSETQ. Written as DNA, the CDR3 is TGCGCCAGCAGCAACGAGCAGGGGATAGATGGCTACACCTTC. It is translated as CASSNEQGIDGYTF.

The chain combines TRBV30 with TRBJ1-1, with D possibly being TRBD1 (6 bases). The V gene's germline CDR1 is GTSNPN and CDR2 SVGIG (reference sequence). The CDR3 extends over 13 amino acids. Trimming pared 1 base from V and 11 bases from J, leaving 17 bases between. CDR3 residues: CAWSADRLPGAFF. The CDR3 nucleotides are TGTGCCTGGAGTGCGGACAGACTCCCGGGGGCTTTCTTT.

The gene calls are TRBV30 and TRBJ1-1, with 8 bases identical to TRBD1. The CDR3 totals 12 residues. V lost 5 bases, J lost 7 bases, and 6 bases stayed unmatched. The V gene's germline CDR1 is GTSNPN and CDR2 SVGIG (reference sequence). The CDR3: CAWDRGESEAFF. In DNA, the CDR3 is TGTGCCTGGGACAGGGGAGAGAGTGAAGCTTTCTTT.

V gene TRBV5-4 combines with J gene TRBJ2-7, with 7 bases matching TRBD1. CDR1 and CDR2 (germline): SGHNT, YYREEE (reference sequence). Trimming cost V 3 bases and J 3 bases; bases outside gene matches: 0. The length of the CDR3 is 12 residues. CDR3 region: CASSYRGYEQYF. The CDR3 nucleotides are TGTGCCAGCAGCTACAGGGGCTACGAGCAGTACTTC. The full variable domain, in which reference TRBV5-4 and TRBJ2-7 provide the parts outside the CDR3, is ETGVTQSPTHLIKTRGQQVTLRCSSQSGHNTVSWYQQALGQGPQFIFQYYREEENGRGNFPPRFSGLQFPNYSSELNVNALELDDSALYLCASSYRGYEQYFGPGTRLTVT.

J is TRBJ2-2 and V is TRBV13; 15 bases map to TRBD2. The CDR3 is 16 amino acids. Germline CDR1 and CDR2: PRHDT and FYEKMQ (reference sequence). With 5 bases clipped from V and 9 bases from J, the junction kept 7 bases outside the gene matches. The CDR3 DNA reads TGTGCCAGCAGCCTGTCGGGACTAGCGGGGGGTCGGGAGCTGTTTTTT. This sequence encodes CASSLSGLAGGRELFF.

The V gene is TRBV25-1, the J gene TRBJ2-7; D gene uncertain. V lost 2 bases and J lost 0, with 5 bases in between. The CDR3 totals 13 residues. From germline, CDR1 is MGHDK and CDR2 SYGVNS. The chain's CDR3 is CASSEMSSYEQYF. The CDR3 DNA sequence: TGTGCCAGCAGTGAAATGAGCTCCTACGAGCAGTACTTC.

In this sample, this clone turned up a few times. The chain carries TRBV14 and TRBJ2-7, with D uncertain. V dropped 1 base and J dropped 6 bases, with 4 bases sitting between them. CDR1 is SGHDN, CDR2 FVKESK, per germline. The CDR3 length is 11 residues. The CDR3 DNA sequence: TGTGCCAGCAGCCAAGCGAGCGAGCAGTACTTC. This translates into CASSQASEQYF.

In this sample, this clone turned up once. This chain connects TRBV6-5 to TRBJ2-3; maybe TRBD1 (6 bases). Trimming removed 8 bases at V and 9 bases at J, with 9 bases between. CDR1 and CDR2 (germline): MNHEY, SVGAGI. The CDR3 runs to 10 residues. The CDR3 sequence is CASGGITQYF. CDR3 nucleotides: TGTGCCAGCGGGGGCATAACGCAGTATTTT.

This chain uses TRBV5-1 with TRBJ1-1, with unresolved D. The CDR3 is 14 residues long. V was trimmed by 0 bases and J by 3 bases, leaving 9 bases between them. CDR1 is SGHRS and CDR2 is YFSETQ in the germline V gene. The CDR3 DNA reads TGCGCCAGCAGCTTGGAGGGCGGGGACACTGAAGCTTTCTTT. It encodes CASSLEGGDTEAFF.

The CDR3 is CASSVLTSGSYNEQFF. CDR3 nucleotides: TGTGCCAGCAGCGTCCTCACTAGCGGGAGCTACAATGAGCAGTTCTTC. The chain combines TRBV9 with TRBJ2-1, with 11 bases that match TRBD2. There are 16 residues in the CDR3. Germline V gives CDR1 SGDLS, CDR2 YYNGEE. J lost 3 bases, V lost 2 bases, and 4 bases had no gene match. The whole variable domain, remainder taken from reference TRBV9 and TRBJ2-1, is DSGVTQTPKHLITATGQRVTLRCSPRSGDLSVYWYQQSLDQGLQFLIQYYNGEERAKGNILERFSAQQFPDLHSELNLSSLELGDSALYFCASSVLTSGSYNEQFFGPGTRLTVL.

The J gene is TRBJ1-2, the V gene TRBV13, with TRBD1 matching 9 bases. Germline assignment: CDR1 PRHDT and CDR2 FYEKMQ (reference sequence). The CDR3 length is 14 residues. V lost 4 bases to trimming and J lost 2 bases; unmatched junction nucleotides: 2. CDR3 coding DNA: TGTGCCAGCAGCTCTACAGGGGGCAACTATGGCTACACCTTC. This sequence encodes CASSSTGGNYGYTF.

The chain couples TRBV9 to TRBJ2-7; maybe TRBD2 (6 bases). V was shortened by 4 bases and J by 3 bases, with 11 bases between the two germline ends. The length of the CDR3 is 13 residues. Germline V gives CDR1 SGDLS, CDR2 YYNGEE. CDR3 coding DNA: TGTGCCAGCAGCCCACGGGACTTCTACGAGCAGTACTTC. Translation: CASSPRDFYEQYF.

The chain has TRBV4-1 and TRBJ2-7; 15 nucleotides align to TRBD2. The CDR3 is 19 amino acids. Germline values: CDR1 MGHRA, CDR2 YSYEKL. V lost 3 bases to trimming and J lost 3 bases; unmatched junction nucleotides: 12. The CDR3 DNA follows: TGCGCCAGCAGCCACCGGACTAGCGGGGGGGCGGGATTAAGCTACGAGCAGTACTTC. Residues: CASSHRTSGGAGLSYEQYF.

The V and J genes are TRBV5-4 and TRBJ2-3, with a tentative D call TRBD2 (5 bases). This CDR3 has 14 residues. Trimming stripped 3 bases from V and 4 bases from J, with 12 bases between. The germline V gene has CDR1 SGHNT and CDR2 YYREEE (reference sequence). The CDR3 bases are TGTGCCAGCAGCTACCGTGGAGGTCCAGATACGCAGTATTTT. It encodes CASSYRGGPDTQYF. Full variable domain (rest looked up from reference TRBV5-4 and TRBJ2-3): ETGVTQSPTHLIKTRGQQVTLRCSSQSGHNTVSWYQQALGQGPQFIFQYYREEENGRGNFPPRFSGLQFPNYSSELNVNALELDDSALYLCASSYRGGPDTQYFGPGTRLTVL.

The chain has TRBV11-2 and TRBJ2-7; 7 bases align to TRBD2. Looked up from germline, CDR1 is SGHAT and CDR2 is FQNNGV. V shed 4 bases, J shed 1 base, and the junction held 1 base outside the gene matches. The CDR3 runs to 13 residues. CDR3 DNA: TGTGCCAGCAGCTGGGGGGGTTCCTACGAGCAGTACTTC. This encodes CASSWGGSYEQYF.

CDR3 in DNA: TGCGCCAGCAGCTTGGACTCGGCAGGGGGCTTGAACACTGAAGCTTTCTTT. The encoded protein is CASSLDSAGGLNTEAFF. The chain carries TRBV5-1 and TRBJ1-1, with 8 bases identical to TRBD1. The CDR3 spans 17 residues. Losses at the gene ends were 0 bases for V and 0 bases for J; bases not matched to a gene: 7. Germline V gives CDR1 SGHRS, CDR2 YFSETQ. Looking up the rest from reference TRBV5-1 and TRBJ1-1 gives the full variable domain: KAGVTQTPRYLIKTRGQQVTLSCSPISGHRSVSWYQQTPGQGLQFLFEYFSETQRNKGNFPGRFSGRQFSNSRSEMNVSTLELGDSALYLCASSLDSAGGLNTEAFFGQGTRLTVV.

This clone has a handful of counts. This chain links TRBV2 with TRBJ1-1; the D gene is possibly TRBD1 (5 bases). Trimming pared 3 bases from V and 5 bases from J, leaving 10 bases between. Germline V lookup: CDR1 SNHLY, CDR2 FYNNEI. There are 13 residues in the CDR3. CDR3 sequence reads: CASSDGGKTEAFF. Written as DNA, the CDR3 is TGTGCCAGCAGTGACGGGGGGAAAACTGAAGCTTTCTTT. The full variable domain, with the rest looked up from reference TRBV2 and TRBJ1-1, is EPEVTQTPSHQVTQMGQEVILRCVPISNHLYFYWYRQILGQKVEFLVSFYNNEISEKSEIFDDQFSVERPDGSNFTLKIRSTKLEDSAMYFCASSDGGKTEAFFGQGTRLTVV.

This chain joins TRBV10-3 and TRBJ2-5, with D tentatively TRBD2 (6 bases). Trimming took off 6 bases at V and 2 bases at J, with 10 bases between the two ends. The CDR3 is 13 residues long. Germline V gene sequence: CDR1 ENHRY, CDR2 SYGVKD. The CDR3 here is CAIRPSEQETQYF. The CDR3 nucleotides are TGTGCCATCAGGCCTAGCGAACAAGAGACCCAGTACTTC.

V gene TRBV30 combines with J gene TRBJ1-4; tentative D call: TRBD1 (6 bases). In germline, CDR1 is GTSNPN, CDR2 SVGIG (reference sequence). CDR3 size: 11 residues. The CDR3 loop reads CGGRGNEKLFF. Written as DNA, the CDR3 is TGTGGTGGCAGGGGTAATGAAAAACTGTTTTTT.

This sequence joins TRBV6-1 and TRBJ2-7; no reliable D call. Per germline, CDR1 MNHNS and CDR2 SASEGT. This CDR3 has 14 residues. V was pared by 2 bases and J by 5 bases, with 13 bases between. CDR3 sequence reads: CASSESPTLHEQYF. The DNA for the CDR3 is TGTGCCAGCAGTGAATCCCCGACTCTCCACGAGCAGTACTTC.